A selection of T cell receptor beta chains follows, all from one sample in a study of T cells in Graves' hyperthyroidism and ophthalmopathy. TCRdb passed the multiplex PCR reads through MiXCR, listing each CDR3 protein once. Of about 350,000 distinct CDR3 sequences listed, about a sixth are singletons. The sample consisted of blood. These TCRs come from a woman aged 40 to 50 with Graves' ophthalmopathy. Both conserved end residues are part of each CDR3. The D gene is left open where the match is weak. Size values are once, few and many counts, or a class for expanded clones, and some rows have none.

TRBV12-5	many	TRBD1	TRBJ1-2	TGTGCTAGTACCCAGGGGGCAAGCTATGGCTACACCTTC	CASTQGASYGYTF
TRBV7-2	NA	NA	TRBJ1-1	TGTGCCAGCAGCGGATACCCGGGTGCTACTGAAGCTTTCTTT	CASSGYPGATEAFF
TRBV15	few	TRBD1	TRBJ1-1	TGTGCCACCAGCAGGAAAGACAGGGTGGACACTGAAGCTTTCTTT	CATSRKDRVDTEAFF
TRBV11-2	many	NA	TRBJ1-6	TGTGCCAGCAGCTTCACAGTTAATTCACCCCTCCACTTT	CASSFTVNSPLHF
TRBV28	many	NA	TRBJ2-7	TGTGCCAGCAGTCCCCTGGATAGCGAACCCTACGAGCAGTACTTC	CASSPLDSEPYEQYF
TRBV15	NA	TRBD1	TRBJ1-1	TGTGCCACCAGCAGTGGGACAGGGGGCCGGACTGAAGCTTTCTTT	CATSSGTGGRTEAFF
TRBV28	many	TRBD1	TRBJ2-7	TGTGCCAGCAGTTGGGTGACAGGGGCCGAGCAGTACTTC	CASSWVTGAEQYF
TRBV27	many	NA	TRBJ1-1	TGTGCCAGCAGTTTTAATATAGGGAGGAGGGCTTTCTTT	CASSFNIGRRAFF
TRBV7-2	many	NA	TRBJ1-1	TGTGCCAGCAGCCGAAAGGCAGGGAACACTGAAGCTTTCTTT	CASSRKAGNTEAFF
TRBV6-1	many	TRBD1	TRBJ1-5	TGTGCCAGCAGTGTACAGGGGAATCAGCCCCAGCATTTT	CASSVQGNQPQHF
TRBV6-5	NA	NA	TRBJ2-5	TGTGCCAGCAGTTCCCCACCCCGGGGACGGAACCAAGAGACCCAGTACTTC	CASSSPPRGRNQETQYF
TRBV19	many	NA	TRBJ2-2	TGTGCCAGTAGGCAGAAAGTACCAGAGAACACCGGGGAGCTGTTTTTT	CASRQKVPENTGELFF
TRBV5-1	many	NA	TRBJ1-1	TGCGCCAGCAGCTTGTACAGTACCAACACTGAAGCTTTCTTT	CASSLYSTNTEAFF
TRBV7-9	many	TRBD1	TRBJ2-7	TGTGCCAGCAGCGCGGGGACAGGGGGCAAGAGCGAGCAGTACTTC	CASSAGTGGKSEQYF
TRBV7-2	NA	TRBD1	TRBJ2-7	TGTGCCAGCGGCGCGACAGGGGGCGCTTACTACGAGCAGTACTTC	CASGATGGAYYEQYF
TRBV2	many	NA	TRBJ1-2	TGTGCCAGCAGTGGGGGGACCAATAACTATGGCTACACCTTC	CASSGGTNNYGYTF
TRBV4-1	many	NA	TRBJ1-2	TGCGCCAGCAGCCAAGGGGACAAGAACTATGGCTACACCTTC	CASSQGDKNYGYTF
TRBV4-1	many	TRBD2	TRBJ2-5	TGCGCCAGCAGCCAATTAGCGGGAGTGGAGACCCAGTACTTC	CASSQLAGVETQYF
TRBV6-2/TRBV6-3	NA	NA	TRBJ1-1	TGTGCCATCAGTGGGCCTGAAGCTTTCTTT	CAISGPEAFF
TRBV15	many	TRBD2	TRBJ2-4	TGTGCCACCAGCAGAGGGGGGACTAGCGGTCCACGGGTTCAGTACTTC	CATSRGGTSGPRVQYF
TRBV20-1	NA	NA	TRBJ2-5	TGCAGTGCTAGGAAACGTGGGGCAGGCGTTTATGAGACCCAGTACTTC	CSARKRGAGVYETQYF
TRBV11-2	once	NA	TRBJ1-1	TGTGCCAGCAGCTTAGACGGGTCAGGGATTAGCCACACTGAAGCTTTCTTT	CASSLDGSGISHTEAFF
TRBV25-1	many	TRBD1	TRBJ1-2	TGTGCCAGCAGTGACACCGGGACAGGGAACTATGGCTACACCTTC	CASSDTGTGNYGYTF
TRBV10-3	many	TRBD1	TRBJ1-2	TGTGCCATCAGCCGGGACAGCCTTAACTATGGCTACACCTTC	CAISRDSLNYGYTF
TRBV5-1	many	NA	TRBJ2-4	TGCGCCAACGAGGGTGCGGGCATTCAGTACTTC	CANEGAGIQYF
TRBV4-3	many	NA	TRBJ2-2	TGCGCCAGCAGCCAAGATTTAATGGCCGGGGAGCTGTTTTTT	CASSQDLMAGELFF
TRBV19	NA	NA	TRBJ1-1	TGTGCCACGGGTAGACAGGCGGACACTGAAGCTTTCTTT	CATGRQADTEAFF
TRBV6-1	many	TRBD1	TRBJ1-1	TGTGCCAGCAGGCGGACAGGTGTCGAAGGTGAAGCTTTCTTT	CASRRTGVEGEAFF
TRBV18	many	NA	TRBJ1-2	TGTGCCAGCTCGTCGACACACGACGGCTACACCTTC	CASSSTHDGYTF
TRBV10-3	many	NA	TRBJ1-5	TGTGCCATCAGTGAAACCCCGCTGAGCAATCAGCCCCAGCATTTT	CAISETPLSNQPQHF
TRBV4-1	many	TRBD2	TRBJ2-5	TGCGCCAGCAGCTTGAAACGGGGGGGGGCGCTACAAGAGACCCAGTACTTC	CASSLKRGGALQETQYF
TRBV13	many	TRBD1	TRBJ1-1	TGTGCCAGCAGCCATTGGGGACAGGGGAACACTGAAGCTTTCTTT	CASSHWGQGNTEAFF
TRBV18	NA	NA	TRBJ1-2	TGTGCCAGCTCACCACCGGCCGCCGCCCTCTATGGCTACACCTTC	CASSPPAAALYGYTF
TRBV5-1	many	NA	TRBJ2-6	TGCGCCAGCAGCTTGGGACCGGGTTCTGGGGCCAACGTCCTGACTTTC	CASSLGPGSGANVLTF
TRBV20-1	many	NA	TRBJ2-5	TGCAGTGCTAGTCCAAAAAAAGAGACCCAGTACTTC	CSASPKKETQYF
TRBV9	many	NA	TRBJ1-3	TGTGCCAGCAGCGTAGGGGCGAGAAACACCATATATTTT	CASSVGARNTIYF
TRBV12-3/TRBV12-4	NA	NA	TRBJ2-7	TGTGCCAGCAGTTTAGTACAGCAGCCCTACGAGCAGTACTTC	CASSLVQQPYEQYF
TRBV30	NA	NA	TRBJ1-1	TGTGCCTGGAGTCTACGGGGCGGGAACACTGAAGCTTTCTTT	CAWSLRGGNTEAFF
TRBV14	many	NA	TRBJ1-2	TGTGCCAGCAGCCAAGATCCGGGTAGCTACACCTTC	CASSQDPGSYTF
TRBV20-1	NA	NA	TRBJ2-7	TGCAGTGCTTTGGGGCAGCGCCGTACTACCTACGAGCAGTACTTC	CSALGQRRTTYEQYF